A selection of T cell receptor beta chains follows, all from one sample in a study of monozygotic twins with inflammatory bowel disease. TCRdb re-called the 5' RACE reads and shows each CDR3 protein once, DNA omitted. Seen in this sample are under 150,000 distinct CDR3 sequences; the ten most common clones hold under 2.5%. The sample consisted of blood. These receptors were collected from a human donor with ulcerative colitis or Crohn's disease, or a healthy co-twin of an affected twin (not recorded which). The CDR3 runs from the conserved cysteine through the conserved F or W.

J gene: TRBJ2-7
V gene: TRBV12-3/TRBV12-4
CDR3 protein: CASRWTGNSYEQYF

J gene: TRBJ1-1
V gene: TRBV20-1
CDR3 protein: CSARVPGRTNTEAFF

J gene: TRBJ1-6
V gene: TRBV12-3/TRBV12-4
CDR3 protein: CASSFQYNSPLHF

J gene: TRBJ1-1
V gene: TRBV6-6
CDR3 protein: CASSYGGGNTEAFF

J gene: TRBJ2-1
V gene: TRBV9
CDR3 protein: CASSELPSGGSSGEQFF

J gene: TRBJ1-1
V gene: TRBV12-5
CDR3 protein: CASCEGPMNTEAFF

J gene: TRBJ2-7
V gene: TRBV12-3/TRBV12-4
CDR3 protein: CASSISGGGGEQYF

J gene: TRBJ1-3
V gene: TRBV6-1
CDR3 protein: CASSERQGAKTGNTIYF

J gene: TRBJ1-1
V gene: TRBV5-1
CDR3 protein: CASSPQGGETEAFF

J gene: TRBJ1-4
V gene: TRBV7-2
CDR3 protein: CASSTPTPGRGNEKLFF

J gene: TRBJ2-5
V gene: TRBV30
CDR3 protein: CAWSVGGPETQYF

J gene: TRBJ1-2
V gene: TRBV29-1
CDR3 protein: CSAAQGAYGYTF

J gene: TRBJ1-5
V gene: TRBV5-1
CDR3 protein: CASSSQEGVQPQHF

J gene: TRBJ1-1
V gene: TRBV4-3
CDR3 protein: CASSQVWNRANTEAFF

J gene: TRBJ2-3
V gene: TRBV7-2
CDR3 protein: CASSFLLAPQWTSGGFNTDTQYF

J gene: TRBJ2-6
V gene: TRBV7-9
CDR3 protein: CASSLKGTGANVLTF

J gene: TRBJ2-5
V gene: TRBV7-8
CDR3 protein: CASSLAGVGPQETQYF

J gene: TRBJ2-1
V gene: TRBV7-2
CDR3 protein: CASSLAGAQDEQFF

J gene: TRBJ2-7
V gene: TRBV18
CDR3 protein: CASSPPVQGLYEQYF

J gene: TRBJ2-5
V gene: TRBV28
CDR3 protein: CASHPHRWGQTQETQYF

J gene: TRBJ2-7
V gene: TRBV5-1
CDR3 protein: CASSFGVYEQYF

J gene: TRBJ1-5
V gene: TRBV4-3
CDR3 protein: CASSQDRTDNQPQHF

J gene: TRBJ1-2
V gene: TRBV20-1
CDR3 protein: CSASSAVGGAYGYTF

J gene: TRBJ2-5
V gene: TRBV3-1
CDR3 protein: CASSQWQAQETQYF

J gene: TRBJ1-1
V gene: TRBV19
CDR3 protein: CASTKLGQNTEAFF

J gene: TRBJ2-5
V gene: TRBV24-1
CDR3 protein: CATSDFSSPVLWF

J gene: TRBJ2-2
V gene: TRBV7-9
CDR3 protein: CASSTWTGATGELFF

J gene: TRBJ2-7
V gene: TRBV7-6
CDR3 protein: CDSSLAVGRYEQYF

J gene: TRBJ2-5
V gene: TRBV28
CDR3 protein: CASSLLSHGGGTQYF

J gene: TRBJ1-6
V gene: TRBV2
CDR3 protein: CASTRTGSANSPLHF

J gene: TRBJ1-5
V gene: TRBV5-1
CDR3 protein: CASSKMTGDGQPQHF

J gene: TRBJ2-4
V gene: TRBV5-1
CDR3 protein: CASSLDTGIIQYF

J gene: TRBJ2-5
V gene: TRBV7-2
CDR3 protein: CASSPGHRKETQYF

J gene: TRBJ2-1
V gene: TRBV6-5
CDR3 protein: CASSYTGDIHNEQFF

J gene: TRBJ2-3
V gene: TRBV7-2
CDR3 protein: CASSLSWGRTDTQYF

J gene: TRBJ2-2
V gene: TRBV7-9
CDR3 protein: CASSFGQGSNTGELFF

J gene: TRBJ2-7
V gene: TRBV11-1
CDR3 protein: CASSLETQGTYEQYF

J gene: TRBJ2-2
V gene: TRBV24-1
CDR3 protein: CATSGGGTGELFF

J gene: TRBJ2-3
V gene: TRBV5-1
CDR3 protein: CASSPPITSTDTQYF

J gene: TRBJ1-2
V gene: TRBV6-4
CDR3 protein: CASSDSGGKGYTF

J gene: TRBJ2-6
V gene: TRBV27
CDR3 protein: CASSLRVPGANVLTF

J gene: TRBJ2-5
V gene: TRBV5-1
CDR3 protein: CASSLEGARRETQYF

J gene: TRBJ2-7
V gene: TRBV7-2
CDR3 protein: CASSSSGGGAYEQYF

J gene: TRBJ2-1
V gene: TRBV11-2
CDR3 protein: CASSLGEGTGLDDEQFF

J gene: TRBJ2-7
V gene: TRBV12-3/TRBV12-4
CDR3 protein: CASTNLAGDNYEQYF

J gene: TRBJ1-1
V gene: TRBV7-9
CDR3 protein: CASSWDSNTEAFF

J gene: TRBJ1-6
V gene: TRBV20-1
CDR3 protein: CSAKRGSLYNSPLHF

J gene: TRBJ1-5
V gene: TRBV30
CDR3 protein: CAWSSGRGSGSNQPQHF

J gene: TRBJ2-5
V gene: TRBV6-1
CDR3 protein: CASSDFPGGNQETQYF

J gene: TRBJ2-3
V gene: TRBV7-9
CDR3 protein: CASSSSSFTQYF

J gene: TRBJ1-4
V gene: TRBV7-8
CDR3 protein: CASSFGGASATNEKLFF